Listed below are T cell receptor beta chains from one sample, sequenced in a study of cytomegalovirus exposure and HLA in healthy donors. Assay used: immunoSEQ multiplex PCR; TCRdb lists only in-frame clones, some missing. There are roughly 150,000 clones in the sample; about 77% occur only once, and 9% to 10% lies in the top ten. The specimen was PBMCs. Source of these receptors: a man younger than 35 in good health and CMV-seropositive. Both conserved end residues are trimmed from each CDR3. Not all rows give a size; the values are once, few, many and, for expanded clones, a class.

NA	TRBV6-5	ASSYRGQGEAF
NA	TRBV19	ASSMEQGAWETQY
NA	TRBV11-2	ASSLIGATNEKLF
NA	TRBV5-6	ASSGGNTGELF
NA	TRBV4-2	ASSPTSGLAGAMLYEQY
NA	TRBV29-1	SVEGSSPEAF
once	TRBV5-1	ASSLAAGGTGELF
NA	TRBV5-6	ASSVTPSPSGSFDEQF
NA	TRBV4-1	ASSPGLGVPEAF
NA	TRBV19	ASSVDRGRNQPQH
NA	TRBV30	AWSSDEQY
once	TRBV6-1	ASTGQGSPNQPQH
few	TRBV6-5	ATRGGGSSYNEQF
NA	TRBV28	ASSLRGADAF
NA	TRBV28	ATLAGEGDEQF
NA	TRBV7-8	ASSRTSSSYEQY
NA	TRBV19	ASSTGTGDFTGELF
NA	TRBV10-3	AIRLDRDTEAF
NA	TRBV27	ASSLSDSLSGANVLT
few	TRBV27	ASSGGRIYEQY
NA	TRBV4-1	ASSQVVGGRYEQY
NA	TRBV9	ASSVVFRQNTEAF
few	TRBV5-1	ASSPDRVRETQY
NA	TRBV27	ASGGKPWGNQPQH
NA	TRBV4-1	ASSQVFTAGGPGETQY
NA	TRBV7-2	ASSMPGGVNYEQY
NA	TRBV4-1	ASSQDSGFGGNTIY
few	TRBV6-6	ASSLPFWDREEGYT
NA	TRBV6-1	ASSARTGNQPQH
NA	TRBV15	ATSREMGNYGYT
NA	TRBV15	ATSSGGASEQF
NA	TRBV28	ASSLWAGPGEQY
NA	TRBV7-9	ASSPPDGEWGYEQY